The 5 T cell receptor beta chains presented below share a single source sample, sequenced in a study of hypomethylating agent response in myelodysplastic syndrome. This table comes from immunoSEQ multiplex PCR, and its TCRdb copy is limited to in-frame clones, with some not included. The table includes 5,000 to 7,000 clones, approximately 87% detected once. This sample comprised bone marrow, obtained before or after starting hypomethylating agent treatment for myelodysplastic syndrome (not recorded which). The receptors derive from a human donor with myelodysplastic syndrome.

The chain joins TRBV2 to TRBJ2-1, with D unresolved. CDR3 length: 11 amino acids. V lost 7 bases to trimming and J lost 3 bases, with 4 bases between them. Germline values: CDR1 SNHLY, CDR2 FYNNEI. The CDR3, as DNA: TGTGCCAGCAACTTCTACAATGAGCAGTTCTTC. This gives the protein CASNFYNEQFF.

The V and J genes are TRBV27 and TRBJ2-1; D may correspond to TRBD1 or TRBD2 (5 bases each). The ends were cut back, 2 bases at V and 5 bases at J, with 7 bases in the middle. This CDR3 has 13 residues. Germline V gene sequence: CDR1 MNHEY, CDR2 SMNVEV (reference sequence). CDR3 sequence reads: CASSLGTDNEQFF. CDR3 bases: TGTGCCAGCAGTTTAGGGACGGACAATGAGCAGTTCTTC.

The chain recombines TRBV5-1 with TRBJ2-5, with D tentatively TRBD1 (5 bases). The germline gives CDR1 SGHRS, CDR2 YFSETQ. CDR3 length equals 13 residues. The V end was cut by 3 bases, the J end by 0 bases, with 6 bases between. CDR3 nucleotides: TGCGCCAGCAGCTCAGGGTACCAAGAGACCCAGTACTTC. It encodes CASSSGYQETQYF.

The genes are TRBV5-1 and TRBJ1-2, with D perhaps TRBD1 (5 bases). Germline assignment: CDR1 SGHRS and CDR2 YFSETQ. V was shortened by 3 bases and J by 8 bases, with 14 bases between the two germline ends. The CDR3 totals 13 residues. CDR3 amino acids: CASSYRGQRGYTF. For the CDR3, the DNA is TGCGCCAGCAGCTACCGGGGCCAGAGGGGCTACACCTTC.

This rearrangement joins TRBV4-3 to TRBJ2-3; TRBD2 matches 7 bases. In germline, CDR1 is LGHNA, CDR2 YSLEER. CDR3 size: 16 residues. Trimming cost V 1 base and J 0 bases; bases outside gene matches: 4. The CDR3 nucleotides are TGCGCCAGCAGCCAAGGAGAACTAGCGAGCACAGATACGCAGTATTTT. The encoded protein is CASSQGELASTDTQYF.